These 20 T cell receptor beta chains were all obtained from the same sample, sequenced in a study of vaccination and CD4 T cells after COVID-19. Sequenced with the Oncomine TCR Beta short-read assay was DNA taken from cultured CD4+ T cells. A single record per CDR3 protein comes from TCRdb applying MiXCR to the PCR reads. Here the sample spans 20,000 to 25,000 distinct CDR3 sequences, around 42% being singletons. Treatment in this sample: approximately 9-day PBMC culture with coronavirus spike peptide pools or control peptides (ViraFEST assay). No antigen is known for these receptors. The sample was CD4+ T cells from blood, cultured in vitro. These receptors originate from a human donor who had recovered from COVID-19.

This clonotype appeared once. In nucleotides, the CDR3 is TGTGCCAGCAGCCGGGACAGGAGCAGCTCTGGAAACACCATATATTTT. Amino acids: CASSRDRSSSGNTIYF. The chain couples TRBV12-3 or TRBV12-4 to TRBJ1-3; 8 bases line up with TRBD1. The J segment lost 0 bases and the V segment lost 6 bases, leaving 7 bases of the junction unmatched. CDR3 size: 16 residues.

J is TRBJ1-1 and V is TRBV20-1; 7 bases are a match to TRBD1. The CDR3 loop spans 16 amino acids. V dropped 4 bases and J dropped 3; count of bases not matched to a gene: 14. Looked up from germline, CDR1 is DFQATT and CDR2 is SNEGSKA (reference sequence). CDR3 sequence reads: CSAKAARGGWDTEAFF. The CDR3, as DNA: TGCAGTGCTAAGGCGGCACGAGGGGGCTGGGACACTGAAGCTTTCTTT.

About this clonotype: It is likely a read error, because the conserved phenylalanine at the end of the CDR3 is missing. The J gene is TRBJ2-7, the V gene TRBV7-2; D gene ambiguous. V was shortened by 2 bases and J by 2 bases, with 13 bases between the two germline ends. The CDR3 runs 15 residues. The V gene's germline CDR1 is SGHTA and CDR2 FQGNSA. The CDR3 is CASSLSPLVAYEQYL. CDR3 DNA sequence: TGTGCCAGCAGCTTATCTCCCCTCGTCGCCTACGAGCAGTACCTC.

The chain couples TRBV6-1 to TRBJ2-7, with 7 positions matching TRBD2. The V and J ends lost 6 bases and 7 bases, in that order; junction bases with no gene match: 3. The CDR3 runs to 11 residues. The germline CDR1 and CDR2 sequences are MNHNS and SASEGT. The CDR3 region is CASSHGGEQYF. The CDR3 DNA reads TGTGCCAGCAGCCACGGGGGGGAGCAGTACTTC.

This clonotype turned up a few times. The gene calls are TRBV6-1 and TRBJ1-5; D is undetermined. Trimming shortened V by 4 bases and J by 5 bases, and 9 bases separated the two germline ends. In germline, CDR1 is MNHNS, CDR2 SASEGT. CDR3 length equals 13 residues. CDR3 in amino acids: CASSVLEDQPQHF. CDR3 sequence (DNA): TGTGCCAGCAGTGTTTTAGAAGATCAGCCCCAGCATTTT.

The CDR3 here is CSARDPQLETQYF. CDR3 sequence (DNA): TGCAGTGCTAGAGATCCCCAGTTGGAGACCCAGTACTTC. The rearrangement joins TRBV20-1 to TRBJ2-5, with unresolved D. Trimming took off 0 bases at V and 5 bases at J, with 10 bases between the two ends. This CDR3 spans 13 amino acids. Germline V gives CDR1 DFQATT, CDR2 SNEGSKA (reference sequence).

This clonotype was recorded a few times. This chain uses TRBV12-3 or TRBV12-4 with TRBJ1-2, with TRBD1 identical over 9 bases. The CDR3 has 14 amino acids. J gave up 12 bases and V 3 bases, and 11 bases lay outside the gene matches. The CDR3 sequence: CASSLHQDRGGHTF. In DNA form, the CDR3 reads TGTGCCAGCAGTTTGCACCAGGACAGGGGCGGCCACACCTTC.

This clonotype turned up a few times. The chain joins TRBV11-3 to TRBJ2-3, with TRBD2 identical over 11 bases. The CDR3 is made up of 15 amino acids. The V segment lost 4 bases and the J segment 2 bases; nucleotides outside the gene matches: 2. The germline CDR1 and CDR2 sequences are SGHNT and YENEEA. The CDR3 bases are TGTGCCAGCAGCTCGGGACTAGCGGTCACAGATACGCAGTATTTT. Amino acids: CASSSGLAVTDTQYF.

V is TRBV2 and J is TRBJ2-1; 8 bases are a match to TRBD2. The V segment lost 2 bases and the J segment 7 bases; nucleotides outside the gene matches: 13. CDR3 length: 17 amino acids. CDR1 SNHLY and CDR2 FYNNEI come from the germline V gene. The CDR3 nucleotides read TGTGCCAGCAGTGAACTCCTTAGCGGGGCAGATGAGAATGAGCAGTTCTTC. Amino acids: CASSELLSGADENEQFF.

The J gene is TRBJ2-5, the V gene TRBV5-1, with TRBD2 matching 10 bases. The CDR3 spans 19 residues. Looked up from germline, CDR1 is SGHRS and CDR2 is YFSETQ. Trimming removed 2 bases from V and 1 base from J; junction bases left unmatched: 14. DNA for the CDR3: TGCGCCAGCAGCTTAGGGCTAGCGGGAGACTCCTTAAGCCAAGAGACCCAGTACTTC. It translates to CASSLGLAGDSLSQETQYF.

This clonotype was observed a handful of times. As DNA, the CDR3 is TGTGCCAGCAGCTACAGGGGGGGCAATTCACCCCTCCACTTT. Translation gives CASSYRGGNSPLHF. V and J are TRBV11-2 and TRBJ1-6, with 8 bases aligning to TRBD1. After removal of 4 bases from V and 7 bases from J, the junction contained 3 bases not matched to a gene. In germline, CDR1 is SGHAT, CDR2 FQNNGV. The CDR3 is 14 residues long.

The genes are TRBV20-1 and TRBJ2-1, with 8 positions matching TRBD1. Germline V gene lookup returns CDR1 DFQATT and CDR2 SNEGSKA (reference sequence). The trim removed 1 base at V and 7 bases at J, leaving 9 bases unmatched. The CDR3 has 15 amino acids. The CDR3 sequence is CSARGYGTGPNEQFF. The CDR3 nucleotides are TGCAGTGCTAGAGGCTACGGGACAGGCCCAAATGAGCAGTTCTTC.

V usage is TRBV25-1 and J usage is TRBJ1-1; 11 nucleotides line up with TRBD1. CDR1 MGHDK and CDR2 SYGVNS come from the germline V gene. The CDR3 covers 15 residues. V shed 5 bases and J 4 bases; nucleotides not matched to a gene: 6. The DNA of the CDR3 is TGTGCCAGCAGTCGGACAGGGGGCACGGGCACTGAAGCTTTCTTT. Translation: CASSRTGGTGTEAFF.

The DNA for the CDR3 is TGCGCCAGCAGCATGACAGGGAACACTGAAGCTTTCTTT. Residues: CASSMTGNTEAFF. The rearrangement joins TRBV5-1 to TRBJ1-1, with a weak D call TRBD1 (6 bases). The CDR3 contains 13 residues. Germline CDR1 reads SGHRS; CDR2 reads YFSETQ. Trimming took off 4 bases at V and 1 base at J, with 8 bases between the two ends.

This clonotype was counted only a few times. V usage is TRBV6-4 and J usage is TRBJ2-7; tentative D call: TRBD1 (7 bases). V was clipped by 0 bases and J by 4 bases, with 13 bases between them. The CDR3 runs 15 residues. Germline CDR1 MRHNA, CDR2 SNTAGT. CDR3 protein: CASSDSGGAGYEQYF. In DNA, the CDR3 is TGTGCCAGCAGTGACTCAGGGGGCGCGGGGTACGAGCAGTACTTC.

The chain couples TRBV28 to TRBJ1-5, with D uncertain. Trimming pared 6 bases from V and 0 bases from J, leaving 12 bases between. CDR1 and CDR2 (germline): MDHEN, SYDVKM. The CDR3 extends over 15 amino acids. CDR3 region: CASSFLGSSNQPQHF. The CDR3 DNA sequence: TGTGCCAGCAGCTTCCTTGGGTCTAGCAATCAGCCCCAGCATTTT.

This chain joins TRBV11-3 and TRBJ2-5, with TRBD2 as a possible D gene (6 bases). The CDR3 sequence is 18 residues long. V dropped 1 base and J dropped 2 bases, with 20 bases sitting between them. Per germline, CDR1 SGHNT and CDR2 YENEEA. The CDR3 DNA reads TGTGCCAGCAGCTTAGCCCGTCTTCGCGGGGATTCACAAGAGACCCAGTACTTC. Amino acids: CASSLARLRGDSQETQYF.

This clonotype showed up just a few times. The chain combines TRBV20-1 with TRBJ1-2; D call uncertain. The CDR3 runs 10 residues. The germline V gene encodes CDR1 DFQATT and CDR2 SNEGSKA (reference sequence). V was trimmed by 3 bases and J by 5 bases, leaving 4 bases between them. The CDR3 DNA is TGCAGTGCTAGTTCTTATGGCTACACCTTC. Its protein is CSASSYGYTF.

A few counts support this clonotype. V gene TRBV6-4 combines with J gene TRBJ1-2, with TRBD1 matching 10 bases. The CDR3 sequence is 16 residues long. The germline V gene has CDR1 MRHNA and CDR2 SNTAGT. V gave up 6 bases and J gave up 4 bases; unmatched junction bases: 11. The CDR3 here is CASSAGTGVSSYGYTF. CDR3 bases: TGTGCCAGCAGCGCCGGGACAGGGGTGTCGAGCTATGGCTACACCTTC.

This clonotype was recorded a few times. The chain couples TRBV7-2 to TRBJ2-7; 15 bases fit TRBD2. The CDR3 is made up of 16 amino acids. With 2 bases clipped from V and 7 bases from J, the junction kept 6 bases outside the gene matches. Germline V gives CDR1 SGHTA, CDR2 FQGNSA. CDR3 loop: CASSLMGLAGGREQYF. The CDR3 DNA follows: TGTGCCAGCAGCTTAATGGGACTAGCGGGAGGTCGTGAGCAGTACTTC.